Listed below are T cell receptor beta chains from one sample, sequenced in a study of blood T cells in healthy people across ages. TCRdb reprocessed the 5' RACE reads with MiXCR, giving one entry per CDR3 protein. Of roughly 1.9 million distinct CDR3 sequences detected, roughly 43% appear once; the ten largest clones hold 23%. Specimen: blood. The source is a human donor in good health. CDR3s leave out the opening cysteine and the closing phenylalanine or tryptophan. Fields, in order: clone size, V gene, J gene, CDR3 protein. Only part of the rows carry a size: once, few, many, or a class if the clone is expanded.

size: NA; V: TRBV6-2/TRBV6-3; J: TRBJ1-1; CDR3: ASRTRQGWRMNTEAF
size: NA; V: TRBV10-3; J: TRBJ2-3; CDR3: AIRGTGYADTQY
size: few; V: TRBV29-1; J: TRBJ2-1; CDR3: SVEDPGGGYDEQF
size: once; V: TRBV5-1; J: TRBJ1-1; CDR3: ASSLADQSRDEAF
size: few; V: TRBV7-2; J: TRBJ2-7; CDR3: ASSLEATTSYEQY
size: few; V: TRBV7-6; J: TRBJ1-2; CDR3: ASTPLPDGNYGYT
size: NA; V: TRBV6-5; J: TRBJ1-4; CDR3: ASSPARGYNEKLF
size: few; V: TRBV20-1; J: TRBJ2-3; CDR3: SASQGLDTDTQY
size: few; V: TRBV24-1; J: TRBJ2-3; CDR3: ATRGHFTDTQY
size: NA; V: TRBV12-3/TRBV12-4; J: TRBJ2-5; CDR3: ASSLGSREEETQY
size: many; V: TRBV6-4; J: TRBJ2-5; CDR3: ASSDTLYGTQY
size: NA; V: TRBV28; J: TRBJ2-4; CDR3: ASSLPSGGAKNIQY
size: NA; V: TRBV6-1; J: TRBJ1-5; CDR3: ASTSQTEGNQPQH
size: NA; V: TRBV5-1; J: TRBJ2-3; CDR3: ASSLSETGGTDTQY
size: NA; V: TRBV12-3/TRBV12-4; J: TRBJ2-7; CDR3: ASSQMYHEQY
size: NA; V: TRBV6-5; J: TRBJ1-6; CDR3: ASSYEGNSPLH
size: few; V: TRBV3-1; J: TRBJ2-4; CDR3: ASSPIVLAGGGEQY
size: few; V: TRBV5-1; J: TRBJ2-7; CDR3: ASSLSAVNEQY
size: NA; V: TRBV14; J: NA; CDR3: ASGHPGTYFEQY
size: many; V: TRBV6-6; J: TRBJ2-1; CDR3: ASSYSSGSYNGQF
size: NA; V: TRBV19; J: TRBJ2-1; CDR3: ASSTTVEQF
size: once; V: TRBV12-3/TRBV12-4; J: TRBJ2-6; CDR3: ASSQSYLAGANVLT
size: NA; V: TRBV12-3/TRBV12-4; J: TRBJ2-7; CDR3: ASTLEGLYEQY
size: few; V: TRBV4-2; J: TRBJ2-1; CDR3: ASSHVGSASVGGRYNEQF
size: NA; V: TRBV24-1; J: TRBJ1-4; CDR3: ATSRGREVNEKLF
size: few; V: TRBV12-3/TRBV12-4; J: TRBJ2-7; CDR3: ASSFFAGGTPSYEQY
size: NA; V: TRBV28; J: TRBJ1-1; CDR3: ASSLGPLRVAF
size: many; V: TRBV29-1; J: TRBJ2-5; CDR3: SVEPWGPQETQY
size: NA; V: TRBV6-1; J: TRBJ1-1; CDR3: ASSPDFVHGGQSGGRPEAF